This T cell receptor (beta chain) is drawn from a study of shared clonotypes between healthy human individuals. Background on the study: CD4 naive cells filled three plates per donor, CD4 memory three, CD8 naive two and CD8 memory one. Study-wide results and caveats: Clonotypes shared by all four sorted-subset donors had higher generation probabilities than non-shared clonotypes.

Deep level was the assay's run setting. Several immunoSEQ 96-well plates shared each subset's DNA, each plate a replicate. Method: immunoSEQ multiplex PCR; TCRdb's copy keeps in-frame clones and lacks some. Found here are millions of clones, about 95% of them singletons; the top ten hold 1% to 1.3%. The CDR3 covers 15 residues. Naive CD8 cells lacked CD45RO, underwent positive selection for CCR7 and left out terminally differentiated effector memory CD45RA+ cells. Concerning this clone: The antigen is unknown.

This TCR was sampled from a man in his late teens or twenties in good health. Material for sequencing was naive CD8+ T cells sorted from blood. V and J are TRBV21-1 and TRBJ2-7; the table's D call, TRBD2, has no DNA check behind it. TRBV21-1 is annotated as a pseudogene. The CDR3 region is CASSNVRGRVYEQYF. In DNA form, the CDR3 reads TGTGCCAGCAGCAATGTGCGGGGGCGAGTATACGAGCAGTACTTC.